Listed here are 7 T cell receptor beta chains from one sample, sequenced in a study of blood T cell repertoires in COVID-19. Only in-frame clones appear in the TCRdb table, and some are missing; sequencing was by immunoSEQ multiplex PCR. The sample holds about 310,000 clones, around 91% seen once. Sequenced sample: peripheral blood. The source is a woman aged 40 to 50 with COVID-19, enrolled during active disease.

The rearrangement joins TRBV30 to TRBJ2-4; TRBD1 might be the D (6 bases). V was pared by 2 bases and J by 3 bases, with 14 bases between. The CDR3 spans 15 residues. CDR1 and CDR2 (germline): GTSNPN, SVGIG (reference sequence). CDR3 DNA sequence: TGTGCCTGGAGTCGAGGACAGCATAACAAAAACATTCAGTACTTC. Translated: CAWSRGQHNKNIQYF.

Of note for this clone: Other DNA sequences in the sample encode the same CDR3. This chain links TRBV7-2 with TRBJ2-7, with 8 bases fitting TRBD1. Germline V CDR1 and CDR2: SGHTA, FQGNSA. The CDR3 has 14 amino acids. V gave up 3 bases and J gave up 2 bases; unmatched junction bases: 3. The CDR3 spells CASSLDRAAYEQYF. The CDR3, as DNA: TGTGCCAGCAGCTTGGACAGGGCAGCCTACGAGCAGTACTTC.

This clone was observed once. This chain uses TRBV11-2 with TRBJ2-3; 9 bases match TRBD1. The V gene's germline CDR1 is SGHAT and CDR2 FQNNGV. CDR3 size: 16 residues. The V gene end was trimmed by 4 bases and the J gene end by 3 bases; junction bases not matched to a gene: 8. This CDR3 is CASSSRTGEGTDTQYF. The DNA for the CDR3 is TGTGCCAGCAGCTCTCGGACAGGGGAGGGGACAGATACGCAGTATTTT.

The V gene is TRBV9, the J gene TRBJ2-2; 7 bases are shared with TRBD1. Germline trimming cut 0 bases from V and 3 bases from J; bases unmatched to any gene: 11. The germline CDR1 and CDR2 sequences are SGDLS and YYNGEE. The CDR3 spans 18 residues. Here the CDR3 DNA reads TGTGCCAGCAGCGTAGAGGTTTGGGCAGGGGGTTACACCGGGGAGCTGTTTTTT. It encodes CASSVEVWAGGYTGELFF. The entire variable domain, with the rest obtained from reference TRBV9 and TRBJ2-2, is as follows: DSGVTQTPKHLITATGQRVTLRCSPRSGDLSVYWYQQSLDQGLQFLIQYYNGEERAKGNILERFSAQQFPDLHSELNLSSLELGDSALYFCASSVEVWAGGYTGELFFGEGSRLTVL.

The CDR3 here is CAWSGWDSAENIQYF. The CDR3, as DNA: TGTGCCTGGAGTGGGTGGGACAGTGCGGAAAACATTCAGTACTTC. The V gene is TRBV30, the J gene TRBJ2-4, with TRBD1 identical over 7 bases. This CDR3 region has 15 residues. V shed 1 base and J 5 bases; nucleotides not matched to a gene: 8. Germline V CDR1 and CDR2: GTSNPN, SVGIG (reference sequence).

J is TRBJ1-6 and V is TRBV4-1, with TRBD1 matching 9 bases. CDR3 length: 16 residues. Germline CDR1 reads MGHRA; CDR2 reads YSYEKL. The trim removed 1 base at V and 9 bases at J, leaving 7 bases unmatched. CDR3 nucleotide sequence: TGCGCCAGCAGCCAAGTTCCCGGGACAGGGAGTTCACCCCTCCACTTT. This translates into CASSQVPGTGSSPLHF.

This clone was counted only a few times. The chain combines TRBV7-2 with TRBJ1-6, with a tentative D call TRBD1 (6 bases). The length of the CDR3 is 13 residues. CDR1 and CDR2 (germline): SGHTA, FQGNSA. Trimming cost V 5 bases and J 10 bases, with 12 bases left between them. The CDR3 loop reads CASSPDRGSPLHF. The DNA for the CDR3 is TGTGCCAGCAGCCCGGACAGAGGGTCACCCCTCCACTTT.